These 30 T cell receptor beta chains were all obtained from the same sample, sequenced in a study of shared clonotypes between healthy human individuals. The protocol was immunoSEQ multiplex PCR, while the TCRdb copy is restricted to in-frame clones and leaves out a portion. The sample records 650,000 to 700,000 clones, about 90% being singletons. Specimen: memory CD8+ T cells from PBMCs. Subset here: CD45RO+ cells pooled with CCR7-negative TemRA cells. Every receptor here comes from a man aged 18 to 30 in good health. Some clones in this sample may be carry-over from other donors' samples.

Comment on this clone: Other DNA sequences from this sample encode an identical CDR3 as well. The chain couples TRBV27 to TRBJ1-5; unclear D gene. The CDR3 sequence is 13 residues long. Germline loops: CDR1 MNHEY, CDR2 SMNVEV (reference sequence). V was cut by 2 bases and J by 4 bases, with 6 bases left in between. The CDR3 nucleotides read TGTGCCAGCAGTTTAGGCGTGAATCAGCCCCAGCATTTT. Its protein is CASSLGVNQPQHF.

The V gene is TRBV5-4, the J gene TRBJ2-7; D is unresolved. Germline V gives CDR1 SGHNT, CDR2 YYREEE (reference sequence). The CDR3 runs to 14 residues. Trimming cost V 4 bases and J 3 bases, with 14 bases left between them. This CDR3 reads CASSLNRAGYEQYF. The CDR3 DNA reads TGTGCCAGCAGCCTCAACAGAGCTGGCTACGAGCAGTACTTC.

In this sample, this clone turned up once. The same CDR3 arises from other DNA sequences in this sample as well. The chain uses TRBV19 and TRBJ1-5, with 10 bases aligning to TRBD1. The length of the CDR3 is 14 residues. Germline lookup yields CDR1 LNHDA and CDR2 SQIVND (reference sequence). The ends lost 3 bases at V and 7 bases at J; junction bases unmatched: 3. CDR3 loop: CASSIRDRGQPQHF. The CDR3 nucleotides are TGTGCCAGTAGTATCCGGGACAGGGGCCAGCCCCAGCATTTT.

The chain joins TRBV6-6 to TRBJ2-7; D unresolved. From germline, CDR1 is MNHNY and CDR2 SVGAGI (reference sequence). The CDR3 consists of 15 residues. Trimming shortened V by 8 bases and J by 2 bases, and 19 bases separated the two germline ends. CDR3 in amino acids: CASRPLDTQTYEQYF. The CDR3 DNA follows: TGTGCCAGCCGCCCTTTAGACACCCAAACCTACGAGCAGTACTTC.

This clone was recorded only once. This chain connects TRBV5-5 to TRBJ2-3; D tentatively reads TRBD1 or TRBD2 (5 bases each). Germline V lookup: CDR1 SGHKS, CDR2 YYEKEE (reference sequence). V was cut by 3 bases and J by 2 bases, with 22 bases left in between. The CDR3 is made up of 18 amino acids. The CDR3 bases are TGTGCCAGCAGCTGGCCACCGGGGCGTCTAGTCCACACAGATACGCAGTATTTT. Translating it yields CASSWPPGRLVHTDTQYF.

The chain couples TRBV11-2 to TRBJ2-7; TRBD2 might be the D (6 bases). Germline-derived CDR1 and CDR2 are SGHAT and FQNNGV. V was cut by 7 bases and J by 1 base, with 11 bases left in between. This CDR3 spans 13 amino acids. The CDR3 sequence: CASNPSESYEQYF. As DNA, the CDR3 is TGTGCCAGCAATCCTAGCGAGTCCTACGAGCAGTACTTC.

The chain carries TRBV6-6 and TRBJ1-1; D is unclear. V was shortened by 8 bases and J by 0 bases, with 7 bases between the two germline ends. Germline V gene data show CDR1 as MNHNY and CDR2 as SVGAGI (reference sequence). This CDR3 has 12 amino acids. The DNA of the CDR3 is TGTGCCAGCTCGTTAATGAACACTGAAGCTTTCTTT. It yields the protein CASSLMNTEAFF.

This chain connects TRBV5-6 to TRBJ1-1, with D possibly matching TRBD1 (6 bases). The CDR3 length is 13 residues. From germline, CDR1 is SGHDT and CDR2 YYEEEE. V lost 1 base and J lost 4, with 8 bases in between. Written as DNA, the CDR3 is TGTGCCAGCAGCTTGCAGGGGCCCACTGAAGCTTTCTTT. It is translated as CASSLQGPTEAFF.

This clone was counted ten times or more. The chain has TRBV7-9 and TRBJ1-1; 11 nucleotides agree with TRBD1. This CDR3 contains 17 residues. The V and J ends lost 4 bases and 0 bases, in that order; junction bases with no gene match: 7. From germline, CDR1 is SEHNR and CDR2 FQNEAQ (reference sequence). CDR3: CASSSSPGQGVNTEAFF. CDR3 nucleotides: TGTGCCAGCAGCTCGTCCCCGGGACAGGGGGTGAACACTGAAGCTTTCTTT.

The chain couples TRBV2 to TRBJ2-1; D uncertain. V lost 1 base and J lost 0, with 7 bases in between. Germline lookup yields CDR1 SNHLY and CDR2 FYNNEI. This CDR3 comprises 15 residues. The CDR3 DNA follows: TGTGCCAGCAGTGAAGTAGGAAACTCCTACAATGAGCAGTTCTTC. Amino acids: CASSEVGNSYNEQFF.

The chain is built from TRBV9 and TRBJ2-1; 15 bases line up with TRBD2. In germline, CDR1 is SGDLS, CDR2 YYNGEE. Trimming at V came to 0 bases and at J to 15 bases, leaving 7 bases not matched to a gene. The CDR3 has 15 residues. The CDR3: CASSVDAGLAGGGFF. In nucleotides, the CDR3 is TGTGCCAGCAGCGTAGATGCGGGACTAGCGGGAGGCGGGTTCTTC.

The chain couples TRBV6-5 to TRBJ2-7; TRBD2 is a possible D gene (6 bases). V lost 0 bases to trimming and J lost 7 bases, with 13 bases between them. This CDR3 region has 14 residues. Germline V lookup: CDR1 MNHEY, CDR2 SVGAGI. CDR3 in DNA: TGTGCCAGCAGTTACTCGGAGGGCCGGAGGGAGCAGTACTTC. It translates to CASSYSEGRREQYF.

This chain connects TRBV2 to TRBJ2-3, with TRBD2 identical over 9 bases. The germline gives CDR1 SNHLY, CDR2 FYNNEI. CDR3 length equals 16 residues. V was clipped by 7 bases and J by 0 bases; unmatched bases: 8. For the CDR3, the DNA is TGTGCCAGCATTGCACGGGGACTAGCTAGCACAGATACGCAGTATTTT. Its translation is CASIARGLASTDTQYF. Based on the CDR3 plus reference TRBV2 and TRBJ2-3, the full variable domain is EPEVTQTPSHQVTQMGQEVILRCVPISNHLYFYWYRQILGQKVEFLVSFYNNEISEKSEIFDDQFSVERPDGSNFTLKIRSTKLEDSAMYFCASIARGLASTDTQYFGPGTRLTVL.

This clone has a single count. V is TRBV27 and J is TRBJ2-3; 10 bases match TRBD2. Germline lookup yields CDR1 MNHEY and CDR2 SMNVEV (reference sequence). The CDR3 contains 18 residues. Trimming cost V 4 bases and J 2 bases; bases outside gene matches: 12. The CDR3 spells CASSWDSVSGRVTDTQYF. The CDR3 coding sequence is TGTGCCAGCAGTTGGGATTCGGTCAGCGGGAGGGTCACAGATACGCAGTATTTT.

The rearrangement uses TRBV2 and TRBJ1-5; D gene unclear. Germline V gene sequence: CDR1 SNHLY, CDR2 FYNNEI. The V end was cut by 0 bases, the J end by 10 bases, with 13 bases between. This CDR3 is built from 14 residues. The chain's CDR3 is CASSEAPTNGPQHF. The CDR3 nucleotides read TGTGCCAGCAGTGAAGCCCCGACGAACGGACCCCAGCATTTT.

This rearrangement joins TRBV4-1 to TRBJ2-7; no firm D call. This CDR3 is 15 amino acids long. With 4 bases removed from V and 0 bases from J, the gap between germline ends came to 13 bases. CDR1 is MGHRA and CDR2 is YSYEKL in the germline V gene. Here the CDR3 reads CASSRPDSSSYEQYF. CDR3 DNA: TGCGCCAGCAGCCGACCCGACTCAAGCTCCTACGAGCAGTACTTC.

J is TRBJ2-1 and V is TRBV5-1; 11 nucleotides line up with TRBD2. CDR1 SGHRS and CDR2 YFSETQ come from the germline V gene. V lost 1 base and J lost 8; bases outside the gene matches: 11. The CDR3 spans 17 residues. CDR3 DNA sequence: TGCGCCAGCAGCTTGCGCGGGACTAGCGGCCGGGGACATGAGCAGTTCTTC. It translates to CASSLRGTSGRGHEQFF.

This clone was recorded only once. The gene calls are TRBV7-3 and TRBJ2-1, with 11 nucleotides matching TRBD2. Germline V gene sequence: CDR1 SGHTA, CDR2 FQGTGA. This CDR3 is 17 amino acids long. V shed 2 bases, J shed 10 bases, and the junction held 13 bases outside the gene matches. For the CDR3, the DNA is TGTGCCAGCAGCTTAGGCCCGTCGACTAGCGGGGATACCGAGCAGTTCTTC. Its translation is CASSLGPSTSGDTEQFF.

CDR3 residues: CASSLGTQYTIYF. DNA of the CDR3: TGTGCCAGCAGCTTAGGGACCCAGTACACCATATATTTT. The chain links TRBV11-2 to TRBJ1-3; D gene unclear. The germline CDR1 and CDR2 sequences are SGHAT and FQNNGV. The CDR3 length is 13 residues. V shed 1 base and J shed 8 bases, with 9 bases lying between them.

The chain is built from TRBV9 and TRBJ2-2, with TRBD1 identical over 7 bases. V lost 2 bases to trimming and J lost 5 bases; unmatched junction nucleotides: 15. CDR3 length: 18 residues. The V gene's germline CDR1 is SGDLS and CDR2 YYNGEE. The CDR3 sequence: CASSVEPNWTGFTGELFF. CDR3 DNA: TGTGCCAGCAGCGTCGAGCCTAATTGGACAGGCTTTACCGGGGAGCTGTTTTTT.

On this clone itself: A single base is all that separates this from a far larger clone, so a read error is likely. DNA for the CDR3: TGTGCCAGCAGTTTCACCGGGGAGCTGTTTTTT. Amino acid sequence: CASSFTGELFF. The chain couples TRBV6-5 to TRBJ2-2; D not certain. The CDR3 has 11 amino acids. Germline V CDR1 and CDR2: MNHEY, SVGAGI. V dropped 4 bases and J dropped 4 bases, with 1 base sitting between them.

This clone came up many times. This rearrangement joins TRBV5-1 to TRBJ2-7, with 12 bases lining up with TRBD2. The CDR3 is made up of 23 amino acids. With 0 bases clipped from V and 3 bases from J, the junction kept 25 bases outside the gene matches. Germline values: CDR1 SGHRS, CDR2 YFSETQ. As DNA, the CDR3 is TGCGCCAGCAGCTTGGACCCTTTTGTTGCTAGCGGGAGGGCCTTCTCTGAGGACTACGAGCAGTACTTC. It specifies CASSLDPFVASGRAFSEDYEQYF.

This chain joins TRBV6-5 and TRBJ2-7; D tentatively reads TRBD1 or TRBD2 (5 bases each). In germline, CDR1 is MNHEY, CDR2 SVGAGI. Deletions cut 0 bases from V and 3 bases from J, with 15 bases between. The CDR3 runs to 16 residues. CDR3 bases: TGTGCCAGCAGTTACTCGCCCCCGGGACGGATCTACGAGCAGTACTTC. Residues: CASSYSPPGRIYEQYF.

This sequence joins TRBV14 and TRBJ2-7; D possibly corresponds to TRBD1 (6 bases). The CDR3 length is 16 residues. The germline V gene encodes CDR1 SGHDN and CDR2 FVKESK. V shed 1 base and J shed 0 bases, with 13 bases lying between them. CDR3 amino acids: CASSQVGGWNSYEQYF. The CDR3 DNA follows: TGTGCCAGCAGCCAAGTTGGGGGCTGGAACTCCTACGAGCAGTACTTC. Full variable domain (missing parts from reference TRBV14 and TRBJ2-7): EAGVTQFPSHSVIEKGQTVTLRCDPISGHDNLYWYRRVMGKEIKFLLHFVKESKQDESGMPNNRFLAERTGGTYSTLKVQPAELEDSGVYFCASSQVGGWNSYEQYFGPGTRLTVT.

The CDR3 bases are TGTGCCAGCAGCCCCGGCGGGCAGCTACAGTTCTTC. Residues: CASSPGGQLQFF. J is TRBJ2-1 and V is TRBV5-6, with a possible D match to TRBD2 (5 bases). Trimming removed 4 bases from V and 13 bases from J, with 15 bases in between. The CDR3 has 12 amino acids. Germline CDR1 is SGHDT and CDR2 is YYEEEE.

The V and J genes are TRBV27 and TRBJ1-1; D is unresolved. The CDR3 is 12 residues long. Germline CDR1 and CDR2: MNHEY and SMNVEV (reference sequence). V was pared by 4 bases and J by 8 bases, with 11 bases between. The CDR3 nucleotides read TGTGCCAGCAGTTCCGTAGGACGAGAAGCTTTCTTT. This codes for CASSSVGREAFF.

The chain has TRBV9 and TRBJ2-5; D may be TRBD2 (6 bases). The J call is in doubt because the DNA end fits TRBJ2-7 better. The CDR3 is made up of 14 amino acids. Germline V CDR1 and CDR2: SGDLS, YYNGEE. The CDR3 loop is CASSPRGAPYEQYF. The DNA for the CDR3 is TGTGCCAGCAGCCCCCGCGGGGCCCCCTACGAGCAGTACTTC.

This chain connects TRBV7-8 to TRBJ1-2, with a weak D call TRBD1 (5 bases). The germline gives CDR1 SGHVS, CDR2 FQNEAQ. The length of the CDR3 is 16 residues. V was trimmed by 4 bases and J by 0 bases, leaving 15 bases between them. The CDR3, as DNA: TGTGCCAGCAGCTCCGGATTGGTACAGGCTAACTATGGCTACACCTTC. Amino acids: CASSSGLVQANYGYTF.

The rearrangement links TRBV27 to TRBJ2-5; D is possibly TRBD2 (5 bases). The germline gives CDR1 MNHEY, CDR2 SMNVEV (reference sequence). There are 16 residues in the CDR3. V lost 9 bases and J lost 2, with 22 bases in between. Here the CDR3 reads CASLPLPGGYQETQYF. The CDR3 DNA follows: TGTGCCAGTCTGCCTCTCCCTGGCGGGTATCAAGAGACCCAGTACTTC.

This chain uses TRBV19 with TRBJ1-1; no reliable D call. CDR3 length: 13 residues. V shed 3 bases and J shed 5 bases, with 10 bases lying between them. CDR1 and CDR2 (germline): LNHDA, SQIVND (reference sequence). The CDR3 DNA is TGTGCCAGTAGTATGGTAGGGTGGACTGAAGCTTTCTTT. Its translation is CASSMVGWTEAFF.